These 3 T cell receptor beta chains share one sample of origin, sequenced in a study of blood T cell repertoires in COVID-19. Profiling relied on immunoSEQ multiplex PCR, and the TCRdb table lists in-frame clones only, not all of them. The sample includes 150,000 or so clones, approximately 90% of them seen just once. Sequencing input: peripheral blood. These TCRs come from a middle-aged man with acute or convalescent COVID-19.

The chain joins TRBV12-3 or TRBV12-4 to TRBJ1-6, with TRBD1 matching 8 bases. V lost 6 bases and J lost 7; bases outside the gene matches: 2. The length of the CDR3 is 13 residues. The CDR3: CASSGQGNSPLHF. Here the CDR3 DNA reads TGTGCCAGCAGCGGACAGGGAAATTCACCCCTCCACTTT.

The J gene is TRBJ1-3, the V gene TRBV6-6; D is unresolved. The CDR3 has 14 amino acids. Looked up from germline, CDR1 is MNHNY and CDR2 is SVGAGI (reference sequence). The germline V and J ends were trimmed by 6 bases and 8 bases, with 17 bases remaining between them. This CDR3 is CASSNRWPEDTIYF. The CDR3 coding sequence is TGTGCCAGCAGCAATCGCTGGCCTGAGGACACCATATATTTT.

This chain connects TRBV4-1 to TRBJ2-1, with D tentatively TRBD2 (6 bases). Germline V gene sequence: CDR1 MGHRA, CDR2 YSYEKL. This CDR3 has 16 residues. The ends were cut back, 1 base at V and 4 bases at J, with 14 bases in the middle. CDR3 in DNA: TGCGCCAGCAGCCAAGGACGGGGGACGCAGTACAATGAGCAGTTCTTC. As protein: CASSQGRGTQYNEQFF.